The 28 T cell receptor beta chains reported below all come from one sample, sequenced in a study of T-cell reconstitution after alpha-beta-depleted transplantation in children. As it was prepared, the TCRbeta library received unique molecular identifiers. TCRdb recomputed calls from the PCR reads with MiXCR, one row per CDR3 protein. The sample has around 120,000 distinct CDR3 sequences, about 23% seen once; the top ten hold about 11%. The specimen was PBMCs, mostly from graft donor cells, collected 180 days after TCRalphabeta/CD19-depleted stem cell transplant. These receptors were collected from a male patient between 2 and 10 years old who had a stem cell transplant for chronic granulomatous disease, so the T cells may come from the graft donor.

V gene TRBV29-1 combines with J gene TRBJ2-2; no firm D call. V shed 7 bases and J shed 4 bases, with 19 bases lying between them. Germline V gives CDR1 SQVTM, CDR2 ANQGSEA. This CDR3 has 15 residues. In nucleotides, the CDR3 is TGCAGCGCGACTTCCCCCTCGGGCGGCACCGGGGAGCTGTTTTTT. It yields the protein CSATSPSGGTGELFF.

The chain combines TRBV5-1 with TRBJ2-2; D is perhaps TRBD2 (6 bases). Germline CDR1 and CDR2: SGHRS and YFSETQ. The CDR3 length is 13 residues. V lost 4 bases to trimming and J lost 6 bases, with 10 bases between them. DNA for the CDR3: TGCGCCAGCAGCCCTGGAGGGGCCGGGGAGCTGTTTTTT. Protein: CASSPGGAGELFF. Using reference TRBV5-1 and TRBJ2-2 for the parts outside the CDR3, the full variable domain is KAGVTQTPRYLIKTRGQQVTLSCSPISGHRSVSWYQQTPGQGLQFLFEYFSETQRNKGNFPGRFSGRQFSNSRSEMNVSTLELGDSALYLCASSPGGAGELFFGEGSRLTVL.

This clonotype has a single count. Since a much larger clone is just one base distant, this may be a read error. The rearrangement links TRBV5-6 to TRBJ2-2, with 10 bases lining up with TRBD1. The CDR3 sequence is 17 residues long. Germline values: CDR1 SGHDT, CDR2 YYEEEE. For the CDR3, the DNA is TGTGCCACCAGCTTGGTGGGACAGGGGCGTTACACCGGGGAGCTGTTTTTT. It encodes CATSLVGQGRYTGELFF. The whole variable domain, filled in from reference TRBV5-6 and TRBJ2-2, reads DAGVTQSPTHLIKTRGQQVTLRCSPKSGHDTVSWYQQALGQGPQFIFQYYEEEERQRGNFPDRFSGHQFPNYSSELNVNALLLGDSALYLCATSLVGQGRYTGELFFGEGSRLTVL.

In its sample, this clonotype was seen many times. V usage is TRBV5-5 and J usage is TRBJ2-5; no firm D call. This CDR3 has 11 residues. The V and J ends lost 3 bases and 5 bases respectively, with 5 bases between them. Germline loops: CDR1 SGHKS, CDR2 YYEKEE (reference sequence). CDR3 in DNA: TGTGCCAGCAGCTCGGTGGAGACCCAGTACTTC. Amino acids: CASSSVETQYF.

About this clonotype: A much more abundant neighbour one base away suggests this may be a read error. The chain has TRBV28 and TRBJ1-1; D may be TRBD1 (5 bases). The ends were cut back, 6 bases at V and 0 bases at J, with 8 bases in the middle. CDR3 size: 13 residues. Germline CDR1 and CDR2: MDHEN and SYDVKM. The CDR3 here is CASSPTVNTEAFF. The CDR3 DNA reads TGTGCCAGCAGCCCGACAGTGAACACTGAAGCTTTCTTT. Using reference TRBV28 and TRBJ1-1 for the parts outside the CDR3, the full variable domain is DVKVTQSSRYLVKRTGEKVFLECVQDMDHENMFWYRQDPGLGLRLIYFSYDVKMKEKGDIPEGYSVSREKKERFSLILESASTNQTSMYLCASSPTVNTEAFFGQGTRLTVV.

This clonotype was recorded many times. The CDR3 bases are TGCAGTGCTAGAGTAACTAGCGGGAGGTCTAACGAGCAGTACTTC. Protein: CSARVTSGRSNEQYF. This sequence joins TRBV20-1 and TRBJ2-7; 12 bases fit TRBD2. CDR1 DFQATT and CDR2 SNEGSKA come from the germline V gene (reference sequence). The CDR3 consists of 15 residues. The V and J ends lost 1 base and 5 bases, in that order; junction bases with no gene match: 6.

The chain uses TRBV5-6 and TRBJ2-1; possible D gene TRBD2, 5 bases. In germline, CDR1 is SGHDT, CDR2 YYEEEE. This CDR3 is 16 amino acids long. V lost 5 bases to trimming and J lost 4 bases, with 19 bases between them. The CDR3 DNA sequence: TGTGCCAGCAGGGTATGGCTAGGGAGCGTATACAATGAGCAGTTCTTC. Protein product: CASRVWLGSVYNEQFF.

This clonotype was counted many times. The chain combines TRBV5-1 with TRBJ1-1; D is uncertain. The germline V gene encodes CDR1 SGHRS and CDR2 YFSETQ. The CDR3 length is 12 residues. V dropped 2 bases and J dropped 5 bases, with 7 bases sitting between them. The CDR3 region is CASSFIGTEAFF. The CDR3 nucleotides read TGCGCCAGCAGCTTTATAGGGACTGAAGCTTTCTTT.

This clonotype was found many times. The chain uses TRBV5-1 and TRBJ2-3; TRBD2 aligns across 10 bases. Germline CDR1 SGHRS, CDR2 YFSETQ. The CDR3 is 17 amino acids. V lost 4 bases and J lost 1; bases outside the gene matches: 9. CDR3 coding DNA: TGCGCCAGCAGCATACCCCAAACTAGCGGGGGCACAGATACGCAGTATTTT. It codes for CASSIPQTSGGTDTQYF. Complete variable domain (other parts from reference TRBV5-1 and TRBJ2-3): KAGVTQTPRYLIKTRGQQVTLSCSPISGHRSVSWYQQTPGQGLQFLFEYFSETQRNKGNFPGRFSGRQFSNSRSEMNVSTLELGDSALYLCASSIPQTSGGTDTQYFGPGTRLTVL.

This clonotype was found many times. J is TRBJ2-5 and V is TRBV12-3 or TRBV12-4, with D possibly TRBD2 on 6 matching bases. This CDR3 comprises 13 residues. V was shortened by 6 bases and J by 5 bases, with 13 bases between the two germline ends. CDR3 sequence: CASSVLGGETQYF. The CDR3 region has the DNA TGTGCCAGCAGCGTCCTAGGAGGGGAGACCCAGTACTTC.

This clonotype turned up a few times. CDR3 DNA: TGTGCCAGCAGTGAGGGCAGGGGGATTTCGGAGACCCAGTACTTC. It yields the protein CASSEGRGISETQYF. The chain uses TRBV2 and TRBJ2-5, with 7 bases aligning to TRBD1. The CDR3 covers 15 residues. Per the germline V gene, CDR1 is SNHLY and CDR2 is FYNNEI. Trimming at V came to 3 bases and at J to 5 bases, leaving 9 bases not matched to a gene.

This clonotype was seen many times. A read error may produce the germline difference seen at one junction end. The chain couples TRBV20-1 to TRBJ2-3, with TRBD2 as a possible D gene (5 bases). Germline CDR1 and CDR2: DFQATT and SNEGSKA (reference sequence). There are 12 residues in the CDR3. The CDR3 protein is CSGRPGKDTQYF. CDR3 nucleotides: TGCAGTGGTAGACCGGGGAAAGATACGCAGTATTTT.

V usage is TRBV7-8 and J usage is TRBJ1-4; the D gene is possibly TRBD1 (5 bases). CDR1 is SGHVS, CDR2 FQNEAQ, per germline. The CDR3 length is 15 residues. V shed 4 bases and J shed 5 bases, with 14 bases lying between them. In DNA, the CDR3 is TGTGCCAGCAGCTGGGGACCTCCTGCGAATGAAAAACTGTTTTTT. Residues: CASSWGPPANEKLFF.

Ten or more counts support this clonotype. CDR3 in amino acids: CSARDIRQGGFHEQYF. CDR3 DNA sequence: TGCAGTGCTAGAGATATCCGACAGGGGGGTTTCCACGAGCAGTACTTC. The rearrangement joins TRBV20-1 to TRBJ2-7; TRBD1 aligns across 9 bases. CDR1 and CDR2 (germline): DFQATT, SNEGSKA (reference sequence). This CDR3 comprises 16 residues. With V trimmed by 0 bases and J by 5 bases, 11 bases remained unmatched.

This clonotype was recorded at least ten times. The chain carries TRBV5-1 and TRBJ2-1; D is uncertain. V was shortened by 0 bases and J by 0 bases, with 16 bases between the two germline ends. Germline CDR1 is SGHRS and CDR2 is YFSETQ. The CDR3 has 18 residues. The CDR3 sequence: CASSLAGLTSSSYNEQFF. In nucleotides, the CDR3 is TGCGCCAGCAGCTTGGCGGGTTTAACCTCCAGCTCCTACAATGAGCAGTTCTTC. Looking up the rest from reference TRBV5-1 and TRBJ2-1 gives the full variable domain: KAGVTQTPRYLIKTRGQQVTLSCSPISGHRSVSWYQQTPGQGLQFLFEYFSETQRNKGNFPGRFSGRQFSNSRSEMNVSTLELGDSALYLCASSLAGLTSSSYNEQFFGPGTRLTVL.

This clonotype has just a few counts. V gene TRBV5-5 combines with J gene TRBJ2-5; a weak D match, TRBD2 (5 bases). CDR1 is SGHKS and CDR2 is YYEKEE in the germline V gene (reference sequence). This CDR3 is built from 14 residues. Trimming removed 4 bases from V and 3 bases from J, with 13 bases in between. CDR3 amino acids: CASSIIRGKETQYF. The CDR3 DNA is TGTGCCAGCAGCATAATACGGGGTAAAGAGACCCAGTACTTC.

This sequence joins TRBV7-2 and TRBJ2-2; either TRBD1 or TRBD2 may fit D (5 bases each). Germline V gene data show CDR1 as SGHTA and CDR2 as FQGNSA. The CDR3 is 14 amino acids. V was trimmed by 2 bases and J by 5 bases, leaving 9 bases between them. CDR3: CASSLQGRTGELFF. CDR3 in DNA: TGTGCCAGCAGCTTACAGGGACGAACCGGGGAGCTGTTTTTT.

The chain links TRBV5-1 to TRBJ2-2, with 11 bases matching TRBD2. Trimming removed 3 bases from V and 5 bases from J; junction bases left unmatched: 6. CDR1 SGHRS and CDR2 YFSETQ come from the germline V gene. This CDR3 contains 16 residues. The CDR3 spells CASSSLAGGGTGELFF. The CDR3 bases are TGCGCCAGCAGCTCCCTAGCGGGAGGTGGGACCGGGGAGCTGTTTTTT.

The chain is built from TRBV29-1 and TRBJ2-1; D gene ambiguous. V lost 7 bases and J lost 9, with 19 bases in between. The germline V gene has CDR1 SQVTM and CDR2 ANQGSEA. The CDR3 extends over 13 amino acids. The DNA for the CDR3 is TGCAGCGCCATCCCGGGCCGAGAATCTGAGCAGTTCTTC. It encodes CSAIPGRESEQFF.

This clonotype was seen only a few times. The chain recombines TRBV12-3 or TRBV12-4 with TRBJ2-7; D remains unclear. Trimming took off 3 bases at V and 3 bases at J, with 9 bases between the two ends. CDR3 length equals 13 residues. CDR3 protein: CASSFAQSYEQYF. The CDR3, as DNA: TGTGCCAGCAGTTTCGCTCAGAGCTACGAGCAGTACTTC.

Turning to this clonotype: A read error is possible here, since a much larger clone lies one base away. V and J are TRBV20-1 and TRBJ2-1, with unresolved D. CDR3 length: 13 residues. The V gene's germline CDR1 is DFQATT and CDR2 SNEGSKA (reference sequence). Trimming cost V 0 bases and J 9 bases, with 12 bases left between them. The CDR3 DNA reads as TGCAGTGCTAGAGATCCGTTTCAGAGTGAGCAGTTCTTC. The encoded protein is CSARDPFQSEQFF.

This clonotype was observed many times. This chain uses TRBV20-1 with TRBJ1-2; D possibly corresponds to TRBD1 (6 bases). The germline V gene has CDR1 DFQATT and CDR2 SNEGSKA (reference sequence). V was trimmed by 8 bases and J by 7 bases, leaving 23 bases between them. The length of the CDR3 is 14 residues. The CDR3 nucleotides are TGCAGTTCCAGAGGGGCACAGGGCCGAGGTGGCTACACCTTC. Its translation: CSSRGAQGRGGYTF.

The sample holds many counts of this clonotype. The chain joins TRBV15 to TRBJ1-4, with a tentative D call TRBD1 (5 bases). Trimming cost V 0 bases and J 8 bases, with 7 bases left between them. Germline-derived CDR1 and CDR2 are LNHNV and YYDKDF (reference sequence). CDR3 length equals 13 residues. Here the CDR3 DNA reads TGTGCCACCAGCAGAGAGAACAGGGAAAAACTGTTTTTT. Its protein is CATSRENREKLFF.

The V gene is TRBV5-6, the J gene TRBJ1-1, with TRBD1 matching over 10 bases. CDR3 size: 14 residues. V dropped 5 bases and J dropped 10; count of bases not matched to a gene: 11. In germline, CDR1 is SGHDT, CDR2 YYEEEE. CDR3 protein: CASRRAGTGAAAFF. As DNA, the CDR3 is TGTGCCAGCAGAAGGGCCGGGACAGGGGCTGCAGCTTTCTTT. The full variable domain, with the rest looked up from reference TRBV5-6 and TRBJ1-1, is DAGVTQSPTHLIKTRGQQVTLRCSPKSGHDTVSWYQQALGQGPQFIFQYYEEEERQRGNFPDRFSGHQFPNYSSELNVNALLLGDSALYLCASRRAGTGAAAFFGQGTRLTVV.

Concerning this clonotype: One base away lies a much larger clone, so this may be a sequencing read error. V gene TRBV27 combines with J gene TRBJ2-7; tentatively, D is TRBD2 (5 bases). The V gene's germline CDR1 is MNHEY and CDR2 SMNVEV (reference sequence). The CDR3 loop spans 13 amino acids. This chain's CDR3 is CDSSPTSSYEQYF. The CDR3, as DNA: TGTGACAGCAGTCCTACTAGCTCCTACGAGCAGTACTTC.

This clonotype was detected ten times or more. This sequence joins TRBV29-1 and TRBJ2-1, with TRBD2 as a possible D gene (5 bases). From germline, CDR1 is SQVTM and CDR2 ANQGSEA. The CDR3 extends over 11 amino acids. The V and J ends lost 7 bases and 7 bases respectively, with 11 bases between them. The CDR3 sequence: CSGWTGNEQFF. CDR3 nucleotides: TGCAGCGGCTGGACGGGGAATGAGCAGTTCTTC.

Details on this clonotype: A read error may be the cause here, since a much bigger clone is one base away. The conserved phenylalanine or tryptophan is not found at the CDR3 terminus, so this likely reflects a read error. This chain joins TRBV29-1 and TRBJ1-2, with 10 bases identical to TRBD1. The V gene end was trimmed by 4 bases and the J gene end by 7 bases; junction bases not matched to a gene: 6. Germline CDR1 and CDR2: SQVTM and ANQGSEA. This CDR3 contains 13 residues. This CDR3 reads CSVVGQGEVGYTL. CDR3 DNA: TGCAGCGTTGTCGGACAGGGGGAGGTTGGCTACACCTTA.

This clonotype has only one observation. The V gene is TRBV12-3 or TRBV12-4, the J gene TRBJ1-4; D might be TRBD1 (6 bases). The CDR3 length is 14 residues. V was pared by 5 bases and J by 5 bases, with 12 bases between. The CDR3 DNA follows: TGTGCCAGCAGTGGAGGGACACTAAATGAAAAACTGTTTTTT. Its protein is CASSGGTLNEKLFF.